The 9 T cell receptor beta chains listed next were all sequenced from one sample in a study of beta chain features in type 1 diabetes. Study-wide results and caveats: TCRB CDR3 length was moderately but significantly reduced in all four CD4+ subsets of Type 1 diabetes patients.

Isolated RNA was reverse transcribed in full, so expressed TCRB transcripts were sequenced. This table comes from immunoSEQ multiplex PCR, and its TCRdb copy is limited to in-frame clones, with some not included. The data show around 600,000 clones, with around 12% seen just once and more than 0.1% held by the top ten. These receptors lack a known antigen. The sequenced sample was naive CD4+ T cells from blood. The source is a young man with type 1 diabetes.

The genes are TRBV5-4 and TRBJ1-2; D may be TRBD1 (6 bases). Germline CDR1 SGHNT, CDR2 YYREEE (reference sequence). The CDR3 is 15 residues long. V was cut by 1 base and J by 4 bases, with 14 bases left in between. In DNA, the CDR3 is TGTGCCAGCAGCTTGCCCGCACAGGGACCCTATGGCTACACCTTC. It translates to CASSLPAQGPYGYTF.

On this clone: The sample holds other DNA sequences that translate to the same CDR3. This chain joins TRBV25-1 and TRBJ1-1, with 7 bases aligning to TRBD1. The CDR3 is 15 amino acids. The germline V gene has CDR1 MGHDK and CDR2 SYGVNS. With V trimmed by 3 bases and J by 2 bases, 6 bases remained unmatched. The CDR3 coding sequence is TGTGCCAGCAGTGATTTAGGGGGCTTCAACACTGAAGCTTTCTTT. This sequence encodes CASSDLGGFNTEAFF.

CDR3 in amino acids: CASSFTRDGGEQFF. The CDR3 DNA is TGTGCCAGCAGCTTCACTAGAGACGGCGGTGAGCAGTTCTTC. The V and J genes are TRBV7-2 and TRBJ2-1; D is possibly TRBD2 (5 bases). V dropped 3 bases and J dropped 9 bases, with 15 bases sitting between them. The CDR3 length is 14 residues. Germline assignment: CDR1 SGHTA and CDR2 FQGNSA.

The rearrangement links TRBV5-1 to TRBJ2-7; D is unclear. V was clipped by 4 bases and J by 0 bases, with 23 bases between them. Germline values: CDR1 SGHRS, CDR2 YFSETQ. The length of the CDR3 is 18 residues. The CDR3: CASSQGLTAVLVSYEQYF. CDR3 nucleotides: TGCGCCAGCAGCCAAGGCTTAACGGCAGTGCTCGTCTCCTACGAGCAGTACTTC.

This clone has only a few counts. This chain connects TRBV6-5 to TRBJ2-7; D unclear. CDR1 is MNHEY and CDR2 is SVGAGI in the germline V gene. CDR3 length: 12 amino acids. V dropped 5 bases and J dropped 0 bases, with 5 bases sitting between them. CDR3 residues: CASSILSYEQYF. CDR3 DNA sequence: TGTGCCAGCAGTATACTCTCCTACGAGCAGTACTTC.

The genes are TRBV9 and TRBJ2-2, with 7 bases fitting TRBD1. V lost 0 bases, J lost 4 bases, and 6 bases stayed unmatched. The V gene's germline CDR1 is SGDLS and CDR2 YYNGEE. The CDR3 is 16 amino acids. This CDR3 is CASSVANTGATGELFF. In DNA form, the CDR3 reads TGTGCCAGCAGCGTAGCTAACACAGGGGCCACCGGGGAGCTGTTTTTT.

This clone was recorded a few times. This sequence joins TRBV4-2 and TRBJ2-1, with D perhaps being TRBD1 or TRBD2 (5 bases each). V was clipped by 3 bases and J by 6 bases, with 12 bases between them. Germline-derived CDR1 and CDR2 are LGHNA and YNFKEQ. CDR3 length equals 14 residues. The CDR3 sequence: CASSHGAQSNEQFF. As DNA, the CDR3 is TGTGCCAGCAGCCACGGGGCACAGAGCAATGAGCAGTTCTTC.

This clone was seen more than once but under ten times. This chain connects TRBV2 to TRBJ1-1; 10 positions match TRBD1. This CDR3 region has 15 residues. With 6 bases clipped from V and 4 bases from J, the junction kept 8 bases outside the gene matches. The germline gives CDR1 SNHLY, CDR2 FYNNEI. CDR3 sequence: CASRVGQGVFTEAFF. CDR3 bases: TGTGCCAGCAGGGTAGGACAGGGGGTATTCACTGAAGCTTTCTTT.

V is TRBV11-1 and J is TRBJ2-2; 7 nucleotides align to TRBD2. CDR1 and CDR2 (germline): SGHAT, FQDESV (reference sequence). CDR3 length: 17 residues. The J segment lost 5 bases and the V segment lost 5 bases, leaving 14 bases of the junction unmatched. The CDR3 is CASSLGPGRGTTGELFF. The CDR3 coding sequence is TGTGCCAGCAGCCTTGGACCAGGGAGGGGAACGACCGGGGAGCTGTTTTTT.